This T cell receptor beta chain comes out of a study of cytomegalovirus exposure and HLA in healthy donors. Details on this clone: Its antigen is unidentified.

PCR involved 60 Vbeta and 13 Jbeta primers. Generated by immunoSEQ multiplex PCR, the TCRdb table keeps only in-frame clones and is missing some. Among 200,000 or so clones listed, roughly 87% were seen once. Healthy bone marrow donors made up the donor group. Study-level points and caveats: For TCR beta chains, V- and J-gene trimming was later linked to a missense DCLRE1C variant. Association of roughly 17,000 TCR beta sequences with HLA alleles was found at 0.05 false discovery rate in a later analysis.

The sample consisted of PBMCs. The receptor comes from a girl under three years old in good health and CMV-seronegative.

CDR3 protein: CASSGRTGDYEQYF. Here the CDR3 DNA reads TGTGCCAGCTCTGGGAGGACAGGGGACTACGAGCAGTACTTC. This chain joins TRBV18 and TRBJ2-7, with 9 bases fitting TRBD1. The J segment lost 3 bases and the V segment lost 6 bases, leaving 6 bases of the junction unmatched. Germline values: CDR1 KGHSH, CDR2 LQKENI. The CDR3 contains 14 residues.